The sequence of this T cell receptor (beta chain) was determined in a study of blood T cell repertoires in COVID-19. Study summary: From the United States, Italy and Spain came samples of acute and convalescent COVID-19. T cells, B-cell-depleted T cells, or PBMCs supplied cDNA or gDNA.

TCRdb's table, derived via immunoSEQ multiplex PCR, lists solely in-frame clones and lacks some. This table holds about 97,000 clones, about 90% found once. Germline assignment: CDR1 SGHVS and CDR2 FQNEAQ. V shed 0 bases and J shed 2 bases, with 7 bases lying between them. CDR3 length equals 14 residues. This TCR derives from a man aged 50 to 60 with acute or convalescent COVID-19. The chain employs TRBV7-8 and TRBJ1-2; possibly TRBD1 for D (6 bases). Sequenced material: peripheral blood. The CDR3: CASSLAQGNYGYTF. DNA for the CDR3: TGTGCCAGCAGCTTAGCACAGGGAAACTATGGCTACACCTTC.